The clone carrying this T cell receptor (beta chain) occurred once. These data are taken from a study of T cells in Graves' hyperthyroidism and ophthalmopathy. The source material, RNA transcripts, was used to amplify TCR beta CDR3 regions. HTBI primers were used for first-round RT-PCR of the TCR CDR3. TCRdb recomputed calls from the multiplex PCR reads with MiXCR, one row per CDR3 protein. The sample lists some 500,000 distinct CDR3 sequences; approximately 15% were seen once. Trimming cost V 4 bases and J 0 bases; bases outside gene matches: 12. From germline, CDR1 is SGHRS and CDR2 YFSETQ. This CDR3 has 18 amino acids. Stable Graves' hyperthyroidism meant no ophthalmopathy progression within 18 months.

This sequence joins TRBV5-1 and TRBJ1-1, with 10 bases that match TRBD1. Sequenced material: blood. The TCR comes from a woman younger than 30 with Graves' hyperthyroidism. The chain's CDR3 is CASSPGQGTYRMNTEAFF. In DNA form, the CDR3 reads TGCGCCAGCAGCCCGGGACAGGGGACGTACCGTATGAACACTGAAGCTTTCTTT.